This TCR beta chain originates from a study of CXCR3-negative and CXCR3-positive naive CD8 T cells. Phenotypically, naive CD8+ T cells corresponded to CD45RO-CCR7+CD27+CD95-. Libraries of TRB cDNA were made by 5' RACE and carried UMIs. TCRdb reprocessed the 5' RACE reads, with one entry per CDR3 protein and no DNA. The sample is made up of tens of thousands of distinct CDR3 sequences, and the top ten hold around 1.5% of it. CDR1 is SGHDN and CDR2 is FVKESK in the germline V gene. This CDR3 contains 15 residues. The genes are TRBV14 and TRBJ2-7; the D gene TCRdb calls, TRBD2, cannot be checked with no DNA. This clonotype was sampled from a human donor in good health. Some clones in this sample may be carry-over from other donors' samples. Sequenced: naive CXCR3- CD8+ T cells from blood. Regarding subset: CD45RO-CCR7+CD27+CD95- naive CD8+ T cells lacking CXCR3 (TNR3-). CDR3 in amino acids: CASSGRNRYSYEQYF.